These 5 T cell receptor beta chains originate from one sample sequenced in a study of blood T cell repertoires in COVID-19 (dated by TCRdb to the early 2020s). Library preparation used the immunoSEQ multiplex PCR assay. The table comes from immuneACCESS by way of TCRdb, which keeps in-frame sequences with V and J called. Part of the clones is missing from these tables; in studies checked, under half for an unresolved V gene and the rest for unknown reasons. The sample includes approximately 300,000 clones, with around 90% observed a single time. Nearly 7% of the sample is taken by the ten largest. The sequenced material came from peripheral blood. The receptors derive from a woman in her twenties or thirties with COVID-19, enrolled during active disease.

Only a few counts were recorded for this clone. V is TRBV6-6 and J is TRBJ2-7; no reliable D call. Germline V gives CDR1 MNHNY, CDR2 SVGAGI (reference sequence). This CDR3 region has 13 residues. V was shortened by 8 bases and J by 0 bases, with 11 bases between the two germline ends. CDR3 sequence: CASGTYSSYEQYF. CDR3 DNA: TGTGCCAGCGGTACGTACAGCTCCTACGAGCAGTACTTC.

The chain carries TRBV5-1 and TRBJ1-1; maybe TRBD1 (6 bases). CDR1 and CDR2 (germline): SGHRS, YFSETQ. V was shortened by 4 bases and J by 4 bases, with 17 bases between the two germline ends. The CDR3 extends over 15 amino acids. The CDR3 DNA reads TGCGCCAGCAGCCAAGGGGGTTACGGTGGCACTGAAGCTTTCTTT. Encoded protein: CASSQGGYGGTEAFF.

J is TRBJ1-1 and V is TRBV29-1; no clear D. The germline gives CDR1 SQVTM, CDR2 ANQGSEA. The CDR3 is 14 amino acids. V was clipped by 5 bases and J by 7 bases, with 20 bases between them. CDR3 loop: CSVCRGRIRIEAFF. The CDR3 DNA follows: TGCAGCGTTTGTCGGGGTAGGATTCGGATTGAAGCTTTCTTT.

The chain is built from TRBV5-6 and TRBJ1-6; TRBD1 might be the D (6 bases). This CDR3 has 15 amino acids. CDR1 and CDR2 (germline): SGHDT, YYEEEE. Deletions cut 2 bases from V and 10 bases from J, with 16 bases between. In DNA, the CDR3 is TGTGCCAGCAGCTTTTTGGACAGTATGCGCTCACCCCTCCACTTT. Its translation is CASSFLDSMRSPLHF.

The CDR3 bases are TGTGCCAGCAGCTTCACGGGAGGAAACGAGCAGTACTTC. Protein: CASSFTGGNEQYF. The chain employs TRBV7-2 and TRBJ2-7, with 7 nucleotides matching TRBD2. V lost 3 bases, J lost 5 bases, and 4 bases stayed unmatched. The germline V gene encodes CDR1 SGHTA and CDR2 FQGNSA. The CDR3 is made up of 13 amino acids.